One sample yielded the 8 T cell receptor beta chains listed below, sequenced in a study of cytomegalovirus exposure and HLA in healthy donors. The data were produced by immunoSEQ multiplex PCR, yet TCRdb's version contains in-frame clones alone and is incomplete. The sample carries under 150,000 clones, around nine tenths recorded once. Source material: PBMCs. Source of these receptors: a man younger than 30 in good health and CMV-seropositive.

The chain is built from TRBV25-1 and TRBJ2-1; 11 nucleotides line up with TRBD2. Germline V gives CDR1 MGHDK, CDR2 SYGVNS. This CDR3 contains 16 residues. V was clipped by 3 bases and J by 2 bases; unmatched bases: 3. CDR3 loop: CASSDMGLAAYNEQFF. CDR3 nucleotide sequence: TGTGCCAGCAGTGATATGGGACTAGCGGCCTACAATGAGCAGTTCTTC. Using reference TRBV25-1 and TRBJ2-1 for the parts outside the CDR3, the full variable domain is EADIYQTPRYLVIGTGKKITLECSQTMGHDKMYWYQQDPGMELHLIHYSYGVNSTEKGDLSSESTVSRIRTEHFPLTLESARPSHTSQYLCASSDMGLAAYNEQFFGPGTRLTVL.

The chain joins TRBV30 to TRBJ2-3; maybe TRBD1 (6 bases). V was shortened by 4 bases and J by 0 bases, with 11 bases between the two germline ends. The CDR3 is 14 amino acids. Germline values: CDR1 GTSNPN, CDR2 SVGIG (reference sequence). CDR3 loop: CAWNAGQSTDTQYF. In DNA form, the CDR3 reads TGTGCCTGGAACGCCGGACAGAGCACAGATACGCAGTATTTT.

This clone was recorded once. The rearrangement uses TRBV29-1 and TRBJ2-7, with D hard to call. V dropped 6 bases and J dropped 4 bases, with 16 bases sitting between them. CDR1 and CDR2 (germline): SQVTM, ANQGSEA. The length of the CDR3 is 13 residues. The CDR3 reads CSVETNREYEQYF. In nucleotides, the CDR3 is TGCAGCGTCGAAACGAACCGAGAGTACGAGCAGTACTTC.

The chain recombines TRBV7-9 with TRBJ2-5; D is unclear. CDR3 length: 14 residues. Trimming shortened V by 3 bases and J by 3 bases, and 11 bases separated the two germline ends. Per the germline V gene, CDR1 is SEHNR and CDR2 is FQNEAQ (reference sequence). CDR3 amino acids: CASSLGLRKETQYF. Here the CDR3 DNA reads TGTGCCAGCAGCTTGGGCCTAAGGAAAGAGACCCAGTACTTC. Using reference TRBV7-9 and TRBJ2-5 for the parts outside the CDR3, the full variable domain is DTGVSQNPRHKITKRGQNVTFRCDPISEHNRLYWYRQTLGQGPEFLTYFQNEAQLEKSRLLSDRFSAERPKGSFSTLEIQRTEQGDSAMYLCASSLGLRKETQYFGPGTRLLVL.

CDR3 DNA: TGTGCCAGCAGTTTATCTAGCGGGGTCCTATCCTACGAGCAGTACTTC. Translating gives CASSLSSGVLSYEQYF. The chain couples TRBV27 to TRBJ2-7, with TRBD2 identical over 8 bases. The CDR3 is 16 residues long. Germline loops: CDR1 MNHEY, CDR2 SMNVEV (reference sequence). Germline trimming cut 0 bases from V and 1 base from J; bases unmatched to any gene: 5.

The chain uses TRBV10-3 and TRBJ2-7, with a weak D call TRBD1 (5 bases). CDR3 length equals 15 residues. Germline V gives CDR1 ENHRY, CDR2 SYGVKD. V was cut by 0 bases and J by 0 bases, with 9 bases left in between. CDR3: CAISESGRSSYEQYF. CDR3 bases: TGTGCCATCAGTGAGTCGGGGCGCAGCTCCTACGAGCAGTACTTC.

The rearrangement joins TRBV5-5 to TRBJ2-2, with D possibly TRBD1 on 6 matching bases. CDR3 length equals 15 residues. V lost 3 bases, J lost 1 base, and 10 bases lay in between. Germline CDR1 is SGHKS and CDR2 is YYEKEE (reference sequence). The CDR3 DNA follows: TGTGCCAGCAGCTCCCGGGACAAGAACACCGGGGAGCTGTTTTTT. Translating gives CASSSRDKNTGELFF.

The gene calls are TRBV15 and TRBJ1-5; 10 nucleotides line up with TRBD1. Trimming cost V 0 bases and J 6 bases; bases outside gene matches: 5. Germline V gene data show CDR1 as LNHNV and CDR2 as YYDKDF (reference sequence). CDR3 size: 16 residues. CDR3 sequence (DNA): TGTGCCACCAGCAGAGATTTTGACAGGGGGCCTCAGCCCCAGCATTTT. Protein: CATSRDFDRGPQPQHF.